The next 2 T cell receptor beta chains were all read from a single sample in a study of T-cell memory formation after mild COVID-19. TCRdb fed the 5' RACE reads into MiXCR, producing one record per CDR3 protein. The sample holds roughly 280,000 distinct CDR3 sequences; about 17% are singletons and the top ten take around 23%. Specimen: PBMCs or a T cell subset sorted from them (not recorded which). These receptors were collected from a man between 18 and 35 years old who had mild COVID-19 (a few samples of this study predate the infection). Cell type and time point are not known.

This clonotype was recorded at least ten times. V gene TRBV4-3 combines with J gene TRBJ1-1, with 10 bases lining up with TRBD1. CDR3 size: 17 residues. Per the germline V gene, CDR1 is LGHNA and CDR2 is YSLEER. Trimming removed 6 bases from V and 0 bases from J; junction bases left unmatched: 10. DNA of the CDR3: TGCGCCAGCAGTCCCTTGGGGGGACAGGGGCTGAACACTGAAGCTTTCTTT. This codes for CASSPLGGQGLNTEAFF.

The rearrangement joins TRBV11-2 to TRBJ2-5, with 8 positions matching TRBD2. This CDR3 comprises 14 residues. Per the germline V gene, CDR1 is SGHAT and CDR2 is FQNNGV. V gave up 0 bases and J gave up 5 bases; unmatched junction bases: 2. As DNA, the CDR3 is TGTGCCAGCAGCTTAGAACTAGCGGAGGAGACCCAGTACTTC. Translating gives CASSLELAEETQYF.